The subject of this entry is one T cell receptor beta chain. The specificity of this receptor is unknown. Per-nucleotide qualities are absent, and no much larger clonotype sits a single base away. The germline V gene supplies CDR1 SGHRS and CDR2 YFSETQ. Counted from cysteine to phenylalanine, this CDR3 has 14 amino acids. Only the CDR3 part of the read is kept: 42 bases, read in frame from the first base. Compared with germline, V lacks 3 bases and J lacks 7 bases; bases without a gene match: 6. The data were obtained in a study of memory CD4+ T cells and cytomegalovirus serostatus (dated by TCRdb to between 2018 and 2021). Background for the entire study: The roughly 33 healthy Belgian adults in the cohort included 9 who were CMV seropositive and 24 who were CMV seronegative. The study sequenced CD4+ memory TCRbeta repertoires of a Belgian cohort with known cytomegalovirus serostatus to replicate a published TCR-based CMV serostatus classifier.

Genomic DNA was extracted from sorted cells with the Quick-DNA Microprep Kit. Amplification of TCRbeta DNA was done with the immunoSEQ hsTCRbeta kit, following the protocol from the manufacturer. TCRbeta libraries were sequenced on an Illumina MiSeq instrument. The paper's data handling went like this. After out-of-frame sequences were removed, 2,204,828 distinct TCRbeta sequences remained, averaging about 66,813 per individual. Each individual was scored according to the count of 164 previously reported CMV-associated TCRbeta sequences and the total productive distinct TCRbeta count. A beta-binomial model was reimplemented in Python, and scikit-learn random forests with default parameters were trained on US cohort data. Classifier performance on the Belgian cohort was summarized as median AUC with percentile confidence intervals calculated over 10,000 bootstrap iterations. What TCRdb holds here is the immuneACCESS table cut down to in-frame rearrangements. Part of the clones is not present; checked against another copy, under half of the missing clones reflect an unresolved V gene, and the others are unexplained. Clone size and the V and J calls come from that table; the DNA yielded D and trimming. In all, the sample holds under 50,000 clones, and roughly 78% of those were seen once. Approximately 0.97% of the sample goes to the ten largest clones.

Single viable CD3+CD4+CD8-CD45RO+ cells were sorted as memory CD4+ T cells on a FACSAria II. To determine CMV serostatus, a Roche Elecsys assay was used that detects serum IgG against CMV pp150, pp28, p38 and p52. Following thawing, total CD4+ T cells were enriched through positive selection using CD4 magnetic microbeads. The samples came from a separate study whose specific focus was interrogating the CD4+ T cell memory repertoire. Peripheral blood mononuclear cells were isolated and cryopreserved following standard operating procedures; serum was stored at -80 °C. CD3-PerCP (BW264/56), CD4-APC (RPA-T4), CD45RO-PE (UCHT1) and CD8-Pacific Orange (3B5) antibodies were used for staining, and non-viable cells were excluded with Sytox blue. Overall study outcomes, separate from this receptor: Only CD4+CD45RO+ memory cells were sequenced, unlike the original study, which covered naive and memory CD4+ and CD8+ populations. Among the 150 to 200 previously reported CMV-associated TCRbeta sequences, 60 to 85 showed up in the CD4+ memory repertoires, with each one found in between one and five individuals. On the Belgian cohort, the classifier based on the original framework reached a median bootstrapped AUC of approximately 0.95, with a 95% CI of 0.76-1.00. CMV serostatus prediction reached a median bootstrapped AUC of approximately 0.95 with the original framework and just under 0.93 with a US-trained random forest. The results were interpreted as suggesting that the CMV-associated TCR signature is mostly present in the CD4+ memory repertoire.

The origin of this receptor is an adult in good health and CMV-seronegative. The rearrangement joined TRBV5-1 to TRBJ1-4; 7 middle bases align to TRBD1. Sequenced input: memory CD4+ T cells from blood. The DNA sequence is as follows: TGCGCCAGCAGCTCTCGACAGGGAGGTGAAAAACTGTTTTTT. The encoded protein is CASSSRQGGEKLFF.